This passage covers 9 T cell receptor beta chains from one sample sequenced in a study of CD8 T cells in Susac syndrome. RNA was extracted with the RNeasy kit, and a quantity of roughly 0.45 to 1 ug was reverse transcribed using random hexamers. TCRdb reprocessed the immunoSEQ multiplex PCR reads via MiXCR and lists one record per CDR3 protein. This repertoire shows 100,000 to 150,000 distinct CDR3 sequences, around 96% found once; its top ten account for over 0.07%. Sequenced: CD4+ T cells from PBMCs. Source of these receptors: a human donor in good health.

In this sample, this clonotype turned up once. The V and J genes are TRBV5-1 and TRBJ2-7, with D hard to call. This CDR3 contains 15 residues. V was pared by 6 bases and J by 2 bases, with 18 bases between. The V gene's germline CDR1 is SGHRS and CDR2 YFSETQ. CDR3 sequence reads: CASKPLDSVAYEQYF. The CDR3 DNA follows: TGCGCCAGCAAACCCCTCGACTCCGTCGCCTACGAGCAGTACTTC.

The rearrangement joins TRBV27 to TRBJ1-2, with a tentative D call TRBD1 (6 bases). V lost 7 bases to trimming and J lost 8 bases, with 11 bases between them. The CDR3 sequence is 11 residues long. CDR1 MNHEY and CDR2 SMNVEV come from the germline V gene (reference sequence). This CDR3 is CASKGGVGYTF. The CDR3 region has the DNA TGTGCCAGCAAAGGGGGAGTCGGCTACACCTTC.

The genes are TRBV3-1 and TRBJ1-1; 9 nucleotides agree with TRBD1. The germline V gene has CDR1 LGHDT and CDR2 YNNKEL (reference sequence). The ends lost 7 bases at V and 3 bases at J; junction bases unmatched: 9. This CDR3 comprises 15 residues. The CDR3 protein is CASTRGTGMDTEAFF. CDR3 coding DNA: TGTGCCAGCACCCGTGGGACAGGGATGGACACTGAAGCTTTCTTT.

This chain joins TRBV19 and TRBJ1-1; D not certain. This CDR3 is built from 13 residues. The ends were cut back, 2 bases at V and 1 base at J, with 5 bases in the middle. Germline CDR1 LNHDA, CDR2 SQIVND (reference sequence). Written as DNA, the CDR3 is TGTGCCAGTAGTATATACAGGAACACTGAAGCTTTCTTT. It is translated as CASSIYRNTEAFF.

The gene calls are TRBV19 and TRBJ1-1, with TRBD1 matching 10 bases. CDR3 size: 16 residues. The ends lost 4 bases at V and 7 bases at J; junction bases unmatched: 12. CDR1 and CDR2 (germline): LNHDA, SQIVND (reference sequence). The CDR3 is CASSKGTGDFSNEAFF. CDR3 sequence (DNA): TGTGCCAGTAGTAAAGGGACAGGGGATTTTAGCAATGAAGCTTTCTTT.

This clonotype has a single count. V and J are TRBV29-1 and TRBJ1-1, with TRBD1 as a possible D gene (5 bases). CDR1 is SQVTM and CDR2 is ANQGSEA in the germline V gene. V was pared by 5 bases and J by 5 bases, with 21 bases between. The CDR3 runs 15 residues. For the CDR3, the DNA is TGCAGCGTTCGCACACGGTTCGGGGGAGGGACTGAAGCTTTCTTT. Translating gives CSVRTRFGGGTEAFF.

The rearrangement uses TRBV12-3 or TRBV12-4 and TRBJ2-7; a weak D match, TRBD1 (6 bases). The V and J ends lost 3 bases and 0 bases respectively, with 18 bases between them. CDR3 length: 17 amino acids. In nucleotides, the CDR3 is TGTGCCAGCAGTTTGGGGCAGGGGCGGATTAGCTCCTACGAGCAGTACTTC. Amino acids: CASSLGQGRISSYEQYF.

This CDR3 reads CASSQGPERGPYEQYF. The CDR3 DNA sequence: TGCGCCAGCAGCCAAGGACCAGAACGTGGACCCTACGAGCAGTACTTC. V and J are TRBV4-1 and TRBJ2-7, with D unresolved. V was cut by 1 base and J by 2 bases, with 15 bases left in between. This CDR3 is built from 16 residues. From germline, CDR1 is MGHRA and CDR2 YSYEKL.

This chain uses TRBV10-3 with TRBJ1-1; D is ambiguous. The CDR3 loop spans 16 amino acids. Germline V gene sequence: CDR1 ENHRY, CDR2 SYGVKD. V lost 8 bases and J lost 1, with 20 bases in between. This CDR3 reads CAILGRVGPRNTEAFF. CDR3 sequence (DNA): TGTGCCATCCTGGGTCGAGTGGGCCCCCGGAACACTGAAGCTTTCTTT.